The 19 T cell receptor beta chains reported below all come from one sample, sequenced in a study of T cell responses to AZD1222 COVID-19 vaccine. Repertoires were generated with immunoSEQ multiplex PCR, while TCRdb's copy carries only in-frame clones and drops some. The sample comprises approximately 150,000 clones, 80% to 95% of which are singletons, and 2.3% rests with the top ten. This sample comprised peripheral blood, obtained on day 0 of AZD1222 vaccination. These receptor sequences come from an adult in good health.

The chain is built from TRBV19 and TRBJ2-1, with 7 bases identical to TRBD2. CDR1 is LNHDA, CDR2 SQIVND, per germline (reference sequence). The junction had 7 bases not matched to a gene; V was cut back by 6 bases and J by 5 bases. The CDR3 is made up of 14 amino acids. CDR3 nucleotide sequence: TGTGCCAGTAGGCTTCTAGCGGTCGACAATGAGCAGTTCTTC. As protein: CASRLLAVDNEQFF.

V is TRBV28 and J is TRBJ1-3, with D unclear. The V gene lost 1 base and the J gene lost 3 bases, with 7 bases spanning the gap. The V gene's germline CDR1 is MDHEN and CDR2 SYDVKM. The CDR3 runs 14 residues. The CDR3 DNA is TGTGCCAGCAGTTTATCCAGTTATGGAAACACCATATATTTT. Encoded protein: CASSLSSYGNTIYF.

This rearrangement joins TRBV28 to TRBJ1-6, with a tentative D call TRBD1 (5 bases). The V gene lost 1 base and the J gene lost 4 bases, with 11 bases spanning the gap. The CDR3 covers 16 residues. Germline V gives CDR1 MDHEN, CDR2 SYDVKM. For the CDR3, the DNA is TGTGCCAGCAGTTTATTCAGGGCCAGATATAATTCACCCCTCCACTTT. This translates into CASSLFRARYNSPLHF.

The chain couples TRBV5-6 to TRBJ1-2; no reliable D call. The V gene lost 3 bases and the J gene lost 8 bases, with 14 bases spanning the gap. CDR1 and CDR2 (germline): SGHDT, YYEEEE. CDR3 size: 13 residues. The CDR3 sequence is CASSSDRVLGYTF. In nucleotides, the CDR3 is TGTGCCAGCAGCTCCGACCGCGTCCTGGGCTACACCTTC.

The chain is built from TRBV5-1 and TRBJ1-6; D unresolved. Germline lookup yields CDR1 SGHRS and CDR2 YFSETQ. The CDR3 length is 14 residues. Trimming left V 4 bases short and J 10 bases short, with 15 bases between. The CDR3 bases are TGCGCCAGCAGCCAAGGAGGACCGGGGTCACCCCTCCACTTT. This gives the protein CASSQGGPGSPLHF. The whole variable domain, remainder taken from reference TRBV5-1 and TRBJ1-6, is KAGVTQTPRYLIKTRGQQVTLSCSPISGHRSVSWYQQTPGQGLQFLFEYFSETQRNKGNFPGRFSGRQFSNSRSEMNVSTLELGDSALYLCASSQGGPGSPLHFGNGTRLTVT.

This clone was counted once. The chain joins TRBV24-1 to TRBJ1-2; unclear D gene. Germline loops: CDR1 KGHDR, CDR2 SFDVKD. This CDR3 contains 12 residues. V was shortened by 4 bases and J by 4 bases, with 6 bases between the two germline ends. Written as DNA, the CDR3 is TGTGCCACCAGTGACTCGGCCTATGGCTACACCTTC. It yields the protein CATSDSAYGYTF.

This chain joins TRBV18 and TRBJ1-1; D is unresolved. Per the germline V gene, CDR1 is KGHSH and CDR2 is LQKENI. The CDR3 spans 14 residues. V lost 3 bases, J lost 2 bases, and 10 bases lay in between. The CDR3 DNA sequence: TGTGCCAGCTCACCCTACAGCTCTAACACTGAAGCTTTCTTT. It is translated as CASSPYSSNTEAFF. Full variable domain (remainder filled in from reference TRBV18 and TRBJ1-1): NAGVMQNPRHLVRRRGQEARLRCSPMKGHSHVYWYRQLPEEGLKFMVYLQKENIIDESGMPKERFSAEFPKEGPSILRIQQVVRGDSAAYFCASSPYSSNTEAFFGQGTRLTVV.

The V and J genes are TRBV7-7 and TRBJ2-1; tentatively, D is TRBD1 (6 bases). The V end was cut by 5 bases, the J end by 4 bases, with 15 bases between. CDR1 is SSHAT, CDR2 FNYEAQ, per germline (reference sequence). The CDR3 sequence is 15 residues long. The CDR3 sequence: CASSASRDTYNEQFF. CDR3 DNA: TGTGCCAGCAGCGCGTCCCGGGACACGTACAATGAGCAGTTCTTC.

V and J are TRBV7-9 and TRBJ2-5; 9 bases map to TRBD1. The V segment lost 3 bases and the J segment 0 bases; nucleotides outside the gene matches: 2. Germline V gene data show CDR1 as SEHNR and CDR2 as FQNEAQ (reference sequence). The CDR3 runs 15 residues. In nucleotides, the CDR3 is TGTGCCAGCAGCTTGGGACAGGGTCACCAAGAGACCCAGTACTTC. It yields the protein CASSLGQGHQETQYF.

The V call is TRBV4-3, the J call TRBJ1-1, with D possibly matching TRBD1 (5 bases). Trimming stripped 0 bases from V and 1 base from J, with 9 bases between. The CDR3 has 15 residues. Per germline, CDR1 LGHNA and CDR2 YSLEER. The CDR3 spells CASSQDGATNTEAFF. CDR3 coding DNA: TGCGCCAGCAGCCAAGATGGGGCTACGAACACTGAAGCTTTCTTT.

The J gene is TRBJ1-6, the V gene TRBV13; 8 bases align to TRBD1. Per the germline V gene, CDR1 is PRHDT and CDR2 is FYEKMQ (reference sequence). V lost 0 bases and J lost 10; bases outside the gene matches: 11. The CDR3 is made up of 17 amino acids. The CDR3 DNA sequence: TGTGCCAGCAGCTTAGGCAGACAGGGGCCCTCTCTATCACCCCTCCACTTT. Its translation is CASSLGRQGPSLSPLHF.

The J gene is TRBJ2-2, the V gene TRBV7-3; 8 positions match TRBD1. Germline V lookup: CDR1 SGHTA, CDR2 FQGTGA. J gave up 4 bases and V 6 bases, and 13 bases lay outside the gene matches. CDR3 length equals 17 residues. In DNA form, the CDR3 reads TGTGCCAGCAGTGCCATCTCCGGGACAGGATTCACCGGGGAGCTGTTTTTT. Translated: CASSAISGTGFTGELFF. Full variable domain (remainder filled in from reference TRBV7-3 and TRBJ2-2): GAGVSQTPSNKVTEKGKYVELRCDPISGHTALYWYRQSLGQGPEFLIYFQGTGAADDSGLPNDRFFAVRPEGSVSTLKIQRTERGDSAVYLCASSAISGTGFTGELFFGEGSRLTVL.

V gene TRBV5-6 combines with J gene TRBJ2-1; 9 nucleotides line up with TRBD1. The V segment lost 1 base and the J segment 7 bases; nucleotides outside the gene matches: 9. The germline V gene encodes CDR1 SGHDT and CDR2 YYEEEE. The CDR3 is 16 amino acids. Here the CDR3 reads CASSLTGGVGMNEQFF. CDR3 nucleotide sequence: TGTGCCAGCAGCTTGACAGGGGGCGTTGGTATGAATGAGCAGTTCTTC.

The chain employs TRBV13 and TRBJ2-7; 10 nucleotides line up with TRBD2. Looked up from germline, CDR1 is PRHDT and CDR2 is FYEKMQ (reference sequence). Trimming cost V 0 bases and J 6 bases; bases outside gene matches: 2. The CDR3 sequence is 14 residues long. The CDR3 is CASSLGLAGAEQYF. In DNA form, the CDR3 reads TGTGCCAGCAGCTTAGGGCTAGCGGGAGCCGAGCAGTACTTC.

The chain uses TRBV19 and TRBJ2-3; unclear D gene. V lost 5 bases, J lost 3 bases, and 12 bases lay in between. Germline values: CDR1 LNHDA, CDR2 SQIVND (reference sequence). The CDR3 length is 14 residues. CDR3 in amino acids: CASSDMGKTDTQYF. Here the CDR3 DNA reads TGTGCCAGTAGTGATATGGGGAAAACAGATACGCAGTATTTT.

CDR3 sequence reads: CASRPEVKGTEAFF. The CDR3 DNA sequence: TGTGCCAGCAGGCCCGAGGTTAAGGGCACTGAAGCTTTCTTT. This chain connects TRBV6-5 to TRBJ1-1, with no clear D. V lost 6 bases, J lost 4 bases, and 15 bases lay in between. The CDR3 extends over 14 amino acids. Germline V lookup: CDR1 MNHEY, CDR2 SVGAGI.

The chain uses TRBV9 and TRBJ2-6; D call uncertain. The CDR3 length is 14 residues. CDR1 and CDR2 from the germline V gene are SGDLS and YYNGEE. V was trimmed by 0 bases and J by 2 bases, leaving 3 bases between them. The CDR3 sequence is CASSVVPGANVLTF. As DNA, the CDR3 is TGTGCCAGCAGCGTAGTCCCTGGGGCCAACGTCCTGACTTTC. Full variable domain (remainder filled in from reference TRBV9 and TRBJ2-6): DSGVTQTPKHLITATGQRVTLRCSPRSGDLSVYWYQQSLDQGLQFLIQYYNGEERAKGNILERFSAQQFPDLHSELNLSSLELGDSALYFCASSVVPGANVLTFGAGSRLTVL.

This clone came up a few times. The J gene is TRBJ2-5, the V gene TRBV7-6; D gene ambiguous. With 5 bases removed from V and 2 bases from J, the gap between germline ends came to 12 bases. The length of the CDR3 is 14 residues. Germline CDR1 reads SGHVS; CDR2 reads FNYEAQ. CDR3 DNA: TGTGCCAGCAGCCCTGCTCTGGAACAAGAGACCCAGTACTTC. Translated, it gives CASSPALEQETQYF.

The V gene is TRBV2, the J gene TRBJ2-1; weak D call: TRBD2 (6 bases). Germline CDR1 reads SNHLY; CDR2 reads FYNNEI. The CDR3 consists of 19 residues. V gave up 3 bases and J gave up 2 bases, with 23 bases separating them. Here the CDR3 reads CASSDLRVHGGSTYNEQFF. The CDR3 DNA is TGTGCCAGCAGTGATTTGCGGGTTCATGGGGGGTCTACCTACAATGAGCAGTTCTTC.